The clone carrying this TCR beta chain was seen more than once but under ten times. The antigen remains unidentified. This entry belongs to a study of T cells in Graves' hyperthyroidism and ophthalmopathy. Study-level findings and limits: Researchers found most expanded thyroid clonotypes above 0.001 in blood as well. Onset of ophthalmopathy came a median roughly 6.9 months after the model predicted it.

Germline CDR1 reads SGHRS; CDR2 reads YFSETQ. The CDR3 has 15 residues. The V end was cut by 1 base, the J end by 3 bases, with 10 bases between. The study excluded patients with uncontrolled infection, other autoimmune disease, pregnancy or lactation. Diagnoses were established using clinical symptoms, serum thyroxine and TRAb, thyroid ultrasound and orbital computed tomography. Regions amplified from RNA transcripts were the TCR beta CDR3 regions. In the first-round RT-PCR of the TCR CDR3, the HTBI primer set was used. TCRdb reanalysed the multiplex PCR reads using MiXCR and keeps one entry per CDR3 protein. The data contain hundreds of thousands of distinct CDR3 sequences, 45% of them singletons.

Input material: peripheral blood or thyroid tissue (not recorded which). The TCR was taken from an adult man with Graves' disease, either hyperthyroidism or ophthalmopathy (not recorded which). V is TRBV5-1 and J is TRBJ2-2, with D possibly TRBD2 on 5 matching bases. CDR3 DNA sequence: TGCGCCAGCAGCTTGCGGGGTTTGTACACCGGGGAGCTGTTTTTT. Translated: CASSLRGLYTGELFF.